Sequencing of this T cell receptor beta chain was carried out in a study of pediatric ulcerative colitis. Study-wide context: Ulcerative colitis patients had pancolitis or left-sided colitis, with confirming histology. Study-wide results and caveats: Blood-rectal clonal overlap within each person was significantly higher in ulcerative colitis patients than controls. Total lymphocyte DNA, not sorted subsets, was the template. A couple of patients had blood samples with substantially reduced template counts.

Losses at the gene ends were 1 base for V and 3 bases for J; bases not matched to a gene: 3. CDR1 and CDR2 (germline): SGHTA, FQGNSA. CDR3 length equals 15 residues. Assay: immunoSEQ multiplex PCR; the TCRdb copy retains only in-frame clones and omits some. The table records thousands of clones, about 89% of them present only once. On this clone itself: The antigen remains unidentified.

Specimen: blood. The receptor's source is a boy younger than 18 with mild ulcerative colitis. The chain uses TRBV7-2 and TRBJ2-1, with 7 bases fitting TRBD2. The CDR3 DNA follows: TGTGCCAGCAGCTTAGGGACTAGTCTCTACAATGAGCAGTTCTTC. This translates into CASSLGTSLYNEQFF.